This T cell receptor (beta chain) comes out of a study of STAT5B mutations in CD4+ large granular lymphocyte leukemia. Background on the study: Among healthy donors, a particular HLA allele went with more CDR3 'QG' motifs.

The survey-level immunoSEQ assay was used. Original handling: A productive frequency of 2.59 x 10-5 was the lowest detectable. The protocol was immunoSEQ multiplex PCR, while the TCRdb copy is restricted to in-frame clones and leaves out a portion. V and J calls and clone size are as listed in that table; D and trimming were resolved from the DNA. The sample yields around 21,000 clones, over 70% seen once. Buffy coats from healthy blood donors served as controls. Trimming took off 2 bases at V and 2 bases at J, with 6 bases between the two ends. Germline CDR1 is MNHEY and CDR2 is SMNVEV (reference sequence). The CDR3 totals 13 residues.

The rearrangement links TRBV27 to TRBJ1-1; D remains ambiguous. Material: CD4+ T cells from blood buffy coats. This TCR was recovered from a human donor in good health. This CDR3 is CASSLRRNTEAFF. The DNA of the CDR3 is TGTGCCAGCAGTTTAAGAAGAAACACTGAAGCTTTCTTT.